Given below is one TCR beta chain in context. Its antigen is unknown. This entry belongs to a study of CD8+ T cells in alopecia areata. Findings of the study overall: Scalp clonality decreased significantly with tofacitinib, and so did expanded CD8+ clones among the top 100. Throughout tofacitinib, many expanded lesional clones continued to persist in scalp and blood.

RNA was isolated and reverse transcribed to cDNA, the sequencing template. Repertoires were generated with immunoSEQ multiplex PCR, while TCRdb's copy carries only in-frame clones and drops some. The sample lists 190,000 or so clones, under 60% seen once, with over 9.5% in the top ten. This CDR3 comprises 11 residues. The V end lost 6 bases, the J end lost 8 bases, and 7 bases lay between the germline ends. Germline V CDR1 and CDR2: MNHEY, SVGAGI. Treatment given: oral pan-JAK inhibitor, 5-10 mg twice daily. Sorting of PBMCs yielded the CD4+ and CD8+ T cells. The chain recombines TRBV6-5 with TRBJ1-4; D is uncertain. The material was CD8+ T cells sorted from blood, obtained at week 24, from a patient treated with tofacitinib. The clonotype originates from a human donor with alopecia areata. The CDR3 DNA follows: TGTGCCAGCAGCAGTGGAGAAAAACTGTTTTTT. Translated, it gives CASSSGEKLFF.